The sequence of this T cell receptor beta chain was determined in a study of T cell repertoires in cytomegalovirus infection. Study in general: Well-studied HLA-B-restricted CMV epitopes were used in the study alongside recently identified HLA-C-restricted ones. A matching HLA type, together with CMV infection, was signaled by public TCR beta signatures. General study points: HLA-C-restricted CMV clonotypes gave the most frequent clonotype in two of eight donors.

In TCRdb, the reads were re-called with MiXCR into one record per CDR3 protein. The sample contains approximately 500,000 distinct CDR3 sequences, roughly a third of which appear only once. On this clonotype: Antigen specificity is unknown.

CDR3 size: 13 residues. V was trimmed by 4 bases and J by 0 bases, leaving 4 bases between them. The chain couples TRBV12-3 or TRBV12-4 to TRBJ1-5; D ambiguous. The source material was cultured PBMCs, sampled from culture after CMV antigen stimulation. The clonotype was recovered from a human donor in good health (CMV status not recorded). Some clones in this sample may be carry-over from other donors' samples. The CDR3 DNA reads TGTGCCAGCAGTTCGGTTAGCAATCAGCCCCAGCATTTT. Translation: CASSSVSNQPQHF.